Shown below are 27 T cell receptor beta chains from a single sample sequenced in a study of T cell responses to AZD1222 COVID-19 vaccine. Measured with immunoSEQ multiplex PCR; TCRdb has only the in-frame clones, and not every one. The sample includes more than 100,000 clones, 90% of them seen just once. This specimen was peripheral blood, taken on day 0 of AZD1222 vaccination. These receptors were obtained from an adult in good health.

In regard to this clone: In the same sample, other DNA sequences code for this CDR3. V gene TRBV5-1 combines with J gene TRBJ1-1; the D is unclear. This CDR3 contains 12 residues. V was pared by 0 bases and J by 4 bases, with 4 bases between. The germline CDR1 and CDR2 sequences are SGHRS and YFSETQ. The CDR3 DNA is TGCGCCAGCAGCTTGGAAGGCACTGAAGCTTTCTTT. This gives the protein CASSLEGTEAFF.

In its sample, this clone was seen many times. The chain couples TRBV7-9 to TRBJ2-1; D unresolved. V gave up 1 base and J gave up 2 bases, with 9 bases separating them. The CDR3 sequence is 15 residues long. Per the germline V gene, CDR1 is SEHNR and CDR2 is FQNEAQ (reference sequence). The CDR3 loop reads CASSLEGSAYNEQFF. CDR3 coding DNA: TGTGCCAGCAGCTTAGAAGGGTCAGCCTACAATGAGCAGTTCTTC.

The V call is TRBV11-2, the J call TRBJ2-7; 8 bases are shared with TRBD1. With V trimmed by 4 bases and J by 4 bases, 6 bases remained unmatched. The CDR3 consists of 14 residues. Germline CDR1 and CDR2: SGHAT and FQNNGV. The CDR3 DNA sequence: TGTGCCAGCAGCTCAGGGACAGGAGGGTACGAGCAGTACTTC. It codes for CASSSGTGGYEQYF.

This sequence joins TRBV7-2 and TRBJ1-2; 7 bases line up with TRBD1. The trim removed 2 bases at V and 1 base at J, leaving 4 bases unmatched. This CDR3 is 15 amino acids long. In germline, CDR1 is SGHTA, CDR2 FQGNSA. CDR3: CASSLRGTDNYGYTF. The CDR3, as DNA: TGTGCCAGCAGCTTAAGGGGGACAGATAACTATGGCTACACCTTC.

J is TRBJ2-7 and V is TRBV10-3; 9 bases agree with TRBD1. V gave up 5 bases and J gave up 1 base; unmatched junction bases: 6. Looked up from germline, CDR1 is ENHRY and CDR2 is SYGVKD. This CDR3 spans 15 amino acids. The CDR3, as DNA: TGTGCCATCAGTTCGCCGGGACAGGGTTCCTACGAGCAGTACTTC. Translation gives CAISSPGQGSYEQYF.

This sequence joins TRBV7-9 and TRBJ2-7, with D unresolved. The CDR3 runs 14 residues. CDR1 is SEHNR, CDR2 FQNEAQ, per germline (reference sequence). Trimming took 5 bases from V and 1 from J, leaving 12 bases between them. CDR3 residues: CASSPRRSSYEQYF. CDR3 sequence (DNA): TGTGCCAGCAGCCCACGACGAAGTTCCTACGAGCAGTACTTC.

The V and J genes are TRBV7-6 and TRBJ2-2; D may be TRBD2 (7 bases). Trimming left V 5 bases short and J 2 bases short, with 18 bases between. CDR1 is SGHVS and CDR2 is FNYEAQ in the germline V gene. There are 17 residues in the CDR3. CDR3 in DNA: TGTGCCAGCAGCACAGGGTTACGGGGGGCCAACACCGGGGAGCTGTTTTTT. Residues: CASSTGLRGANTGELFF. Full variable domain (rest looked up from reference TRBV7-6 and TRBJ2-2): GAGVSQSPRYKVTKRGQDVALRCDPISGHVSLYWYRQALGQGPEFLTYFNYEAQQDKSGLPNDRFSAERPEGSISTLTIQRTEQRDSAMYRCASSTGLRGANTGELFFGEGSRLTVL.

Note on this clone: The sample holds other DNA sequences that translate to the same CDR3. The chain uses TRBV28 and TRBJ1-2; no clear D gene. The CDR3 has 12 amino acids. Trimming removed 2 bases from V and 3 bases from J, with 4 bases in between. Per germline, CDR1 MDHEN and CDR2 SYDVKM. CDR3 in DNA: TGTGCCAGCAGTTTAACGGACTATGGCTACACCTTC. Its translation: CASSLTDYGYTF.

The chain couples TRBV9 to TRBJ1-5; the D is unclear. Germline V lookup: CDR1 SGDLS, CDR2 YYNGEE. The CDR3 consists of 15 residues. V dropped 3 bases and J dropped 2 bases, with 12 bases sitting between them. The CDR3 DNA reads as TGTGCCAGCAGCGAAAGCTACGTGGGCAATCAGCCCCAGCATTTT. Its protein is CASSESYVGNQPQHF.

This clone has a handful of counts. The chain combines TRBV4-2 with TRBJ1-5; D possibly corresponds to TRBD1 (5 bases). This CDR3 has 15 residues. Trimming took 0 bases from V and 2 from J, leaving 8 bases between them. The germline CDR1 and CDR2 sequences are LGHNA and YNFKEQ. CDR3: CASSQDLGGNQPQHF. CDR3 bases: TGTGCCAGCAGCCAAGACCTAGGGGGCAATCAGCCCCAGCATTTT.

This chain uses TRBV30 with TRBJ2-2; D is perhaps TRBD2 (6 bases). CDR1 and CDR2 (germline): GTSNPN, SVGIG (reference sequence). The ends were cut back, 4 bases at V and 5 bases at J, with 8 bases in the middle. The CDR3 totals 12 residues. The CDR3 sequence is CAWNRGTGELFF. The DNA of the CDR3 is TGTGCCTGGAATCGGGGGACCGGGGAGCTGTTTTTT.

The chain combines TRBV9 with TRBJ2-3; 7 positions agree with TRBD2. This CDR3 has 17 residues. V lost 0 bases, J lost 6 bases, and 13 bases stayed unmatched. Germline V gene data show CDR1 as SGDLS and CDR2 as YYNGEE. The CDR3 DNA sequence: TGTGCCAGCAGCGTAGAATGGGGGGGTGTGAGTACGGATACGCAGTATTTT. Translated, it gives CASSVEWGGVSTDTQYF. The complete variable domain, with remaining parts taken from reference TRBV9 and TRBJ2-3, reads DSGVTQTPKHLITATGQRVTLRCSPRSGDLSVYWYQQSLDQGLQFLIQYYNGEERAKGNILERFSAQQFPDLHSELNLSSLELGDSALYFCASSVEWGGVSTDTQYFGPGTRLTVL.

The chain is built from TRBV7-3 and TRBJ1-2; possibly TRBD1 for D (5 bases). CDR1 is SGHTA, CDR2 FQGTGA, per germline. This CDR3 contains 15 residues. Trimming removed 6 bases at V and 1 base at J, with 15 bases between. The CDR3 DNA follows: TGTGCCAGCAGTCCTCATGGGGGTGGTAACTATGGCTACACCTTC. Protein product: CASSPHGGGNYGYTF.

The chain carries TRBV5-6 and TRBJ1-6; a possible D gene is TRBD1 (6 bases). V lost 1 base to trimming and J lost 13 bases, with 18 bases between them. Germline CDR1 is SGHDT and CDR2 is YYEEEE. This CDR3 region has 15 residues. The CDR3 region is CASSLFRSGAIPLHF. In DNA form, the CDR3 reads TGTGCCAGCAGCTTGTTTCGGTCGGGGGCTATCCCCCTCCACTTT.

The chain is built from TRBV7-9 and TRBJ2-3; 10 positions match TRBD2. Germline CDR1 and CDR2: SEHNR and FQNEAQ (reference sequence). The CDR3 consists of 15 residues. V lost 5 bases to trimming and J lost 1 base; unmatched junction nucleotides: 3. The CDR3 loop reads CASSQSGGGTDTQYF. In DNA form, the CDR3 reads TGTGCCAGCAGCCAAAGCGGGGGGGGCACAGATACGCAGTATTTT.

The CDR3 DNA reads TGTGCCAGCAGTGAAGCGGGGGGACTAGCCAAAAACATTCAGTACTTC. It codes for CASSEAGGLAKNIQYF. This chain links TRBV2 with TRBJ2-4; D possibly corresponds to TRBD2 (6 bases). The CDR3 length is 16 residues. V dropped 0 bases and J dropped 0 bases, with 9 bases sitting between them. The germline V gene has CDR1 SNHLY and CDR2 FYNNEI.

The rearrangement links TRBV19 to TRBJ2-1; 10 bases map to TRBD1. V lost 3 bases to trimming and J lost 1 base; unmatched junction nucleotides: 3. The germline V gene encodes CDR1 LNHDA and CDR2 SQIVND (reference sequence). The CDR3 has 16 amino acids. In nucleotides, the CDR3 is TGTGCCAGTAGTATCCGGACAGGGGGGTCCTACAATGAGCAGTTCTTC. Amino acid sequence: CASSIRTGGSYNEQFF.

This chain uses TRBV7-8 with TRBJ2-5; TRBD1 is a possible D gene (5 bases). Trimming left V 3 bases short and J 1 base short, with 12 bases between. There are 15 residues in the CDR3. From germline, CDR1 is SGHVS and CDR2 FQNEAQ. The CDR3 here is CASSFLAGSQETQYF. The CDR3, as DNA: TGTGCCAGCAGCTTTCTCGCAGGGTCCCAAGAGACCCAGTACTTC.

CDR3 coding DNA: TGTGCCAGTAGTGGGATAGGGGGATTCCCAAATCAGCCCCAGCATTTT. This encodes CASSGIGGFPNQPQHF. The V gene is TRBV19, the J gene TRBJ1-5; perhaps TRBD1 as D (6 bases). Trimming removed 5 bases from V and 4 bases from J, with 18 bases in between. The CDR3 covers 16 residues. Germline V gene sequence: CDR1 LNHDA, CDR2 SQIVND (reference sequence).

The chain couples TRBV6-1 to TRBJ1-2; the match to TRBD1 covers 7 bases. Losses at the gene ends were 2 bases for V and 8 bases for J; bases not matched to a gene: 17. The CDR3 sequence is 17 residues long. Looked up from germline, CDR1 is MNHNS and CDR2 is SASEGT. The CDR3 bases are TGTGCCAGCAGTGAATCCCTCTGGGCGGGACAGCCTGGGGGCTACACCTTC. Translating it yields CASSESLWAGQPGGYTF.

This chain uses TRBV27 with TRBJ2-7; the D call may be TRBD1 or TRBD2 (5 bases each). CDR3 size: 16 residues. Germline-derived CDR1 and CDR2 are MNHEY and SMNVEV (reference sequence). V lost 4 bases and J 2 bases, leaving 18 bases between the germline ends. CDR3 DNA sequence: TGTGCCAGCAGTTGGAGCTGGGGGAAGGTGGCCTACGAGCAGTACTTC. Amino acids: CASSWSWGKVAYEQYF.

The chain combines TRBV30 with TRBJ2-5; TRBD1 might be the D (5 bases). V was cut by 5 bases and J by 5 bases, with 15 bases left in between. This CDR3 is 13 amino acids long. The germline V gene encodes CDR1 GTSNPN and CDR2 SVGIG (reference sequence). CDR3 coding DNA: TGTGCCTGGGGCAATAGGGGTGCGGAGACCCAGTACTTC. It specifies CAWGNRGAETQYF.

For the CDR3, the DNA is TGTGCCAGCAGTTACGGGTTTGGGAATCAGCCCCAGCATTTT. Amino acid sequence: CASSYGFGNQPQHF. The rearrangement joins TRBV6-2 or TRBV6-3 to TRBJ1-5; no clear D. The CDR3 spans 14 residues. Germline CDR1 and CDR2: MNHEY and SVGEGT. Trimming pared 2 bases from V and 4 bases from J, leaving 9 bases between.

The chain carries TRBV4-3 and TRBJ2-2; 10 positions agree with TRBD2. V shed 0 bases and J 5 bases; nucleotides not matched to a gene: 3. Germline-derived CDR1 and CDR2 are LGHNA and YSLEER. This CDR3 region has 16 residues. The CDR3 here is CASSQEGAGGTGELFF. The CDR3 DNA is TGCGCCAGCAGCCAAGAAGGAGCGGGGGGGACCGGGGAGCTGTTTTTT.

V and J are TRBV7-8 and TRBJ2-2; D may be TRBD2 (6 bases). V lost 8 bases and J 1 base, leaving 11 bases between the germline ends. CDR1 is SGHVS and CDR2 is FQNEAQ in the germline V gene. The CDR3 has 14 residues. This CDR3 reads CASDGGMNTGELFF. The CDR3 DNA reads as TGTGCCAGCGACGGAGGGATGAACACCGGGGAGCTGTTTTTT.

This chain uses TRBV19 with TRBJ1-3, with D hard to call. Germline values: CDR1 LNHDA, CDR2 SQIVND (reference sequence). This CDR3 spans 12 amino acids. The V gene lost 7 bases and the J gene lost 4 bases, with 8 bases spanning the gap. The CDR3 DNA is TGTGCCAGTACCGGGGAGGGAAACACCATATATTTT. It specifies CASTGEGNTIYF.

This chain joins TRBV14 and TRBJ2-1, with TRBD2 matching 12 bases. The V segment lost 3 bases and the J segment 8 bases; nucleotides outside the gene matches: 2. The CDR3 length is 14 residues. CDR1 is SGHDN and CDR2 is FVKESK in the germline V gene. CDR3 in DNA: TGTGCCAGCAGCCAGCTAGCGGGGGGGTATGAGCAGTTCTTC. Its translation is CASSQLAGGYEQFF.